The source of this T cell receptor (beta chain) is a study of cytomegalovirus exposure and HLA in healthy donors. For the study at large: Sequencing of some 200 million T cells in an earlier analysis found around 110 million unique TCR beta sequences.

A word on this clone: Its specificity is unknown.

A multiplex PCR was run with 60 Vbeta primers and 13 Jbeta primers. Method: immunoSEQ multiplex PCR; TCRdb's copy keeps in-frame clones and lacks some. The sample has about 120,000 clones, about 10% seen once. Overall study findings and caveats: Exclusion as indistinguishable affected some V segments, including TRBV6-2 and TRBV6-3. The authors reported that TCR beta sequences could predict HLA-A and HLA-B alleles. These predictions were accurate for most subjects in the first cohort. In terms of immune exposure information, only CMV serostatus was available.

Germline V CDR1 and CDR2: WNHNN, SYGVQD (reference sequence). The CDR3 has 17 residues. V was clipped by 0 bases and J by 0 bases; unmatched bases: 6. V usage is TRBV10-1 and J usage is TRBJ2-3; 7 nucleotides line up with TRBD2. Sequencing was carried out using PBMCs. This TCR was sampled from a man aged 25 to 40 in good health and CMV-seronegative. CDR3 in DNA: TGCGCCAGCAGTGAGTCAGTCAGTAGCGGGAGCACAGATACGCAGTATTTT. Residues: CASSESVSSGSTDTQYF.